This is a list of T cell receptor beta chains from one sample in a study of blood T cell repertoires in COVID-19. Using immunoSEQ multiplex PCR, the repertoire was profiled, and TCRdb retains in-frame clones only, with some absent. The sample has around 200,000 clones, less than 90% seen once. Sequencing was performed on peripheral blood. These receptors originate from a man aged 35-49 years with acute or convalescent COVID-19. Each CDR3 is given with its conserved first and last residue. Fields, in order: J gene, clone size, D gene, V gene, CDR3 DNA, CDR3 protein. The D gene is left open where the match is weak. The size entry is marked missing in some rows and otherwise reads once, few, many or a size class.

TRBJ1-6	NA	TRBD1	TRBV18	TGTGCCAGCTCACCCCAGGGGGGAATCGAGAATTCACCCCTCCACTTT	CASSPQGGIENSPLHF
TRBJ2-7	NA	NA	TRBV19	TGTGCCAGTAGTCTCCTCCAGGGTGAGGTCTACGAGCAGTACTTC	CASSLLQGEVYEQYF
TRBJ2-5	NA	TRBD2	TRBV6-5	TGTGCCAGTGGTCGTATTAGCGGGGGACAAGAGACCCAGTACTTC	CASGRISGGQETQYF
TRBJ2-6	NA	NA	TRBV15	TGTGCCACCAGCAGGGCAACAGGGACTGGGGCCAACGTCCTGACTTTC	CATSRATGTGANVLTF
TRBJ2-3	NA	TRBD1	TRBV29-1	TGCAGCGTTGACCCCGCAGGGGGTGGCACAGATACGCAGTATTTT	CSVDPAGGGTDTQYF
TRBJ1-1	NA	NA	TRBV6-5	TGTGCCAGCAGTTCTACCTACAGGGAAACTGAAGCTTTCTTT	CASSSTYRETEAFF
TRBJ1-2	NA	NA	TRBV3-1/TRBV3-2	TGTGCCAGCAGCCAAGATCATTCTGGAGGGGCGGCGTATGGCTACACCTTC	CASSQDHSGGAAYGYTF
TRBJ2-3	NA	NA	TRBV13	TGTGCCAGCAGCAGGGAGTCGGCAGATACGCAGTATTTT	CASSRESADTQYF
TRBJ2-7	NA	TRBD1	TRBV7-2	TGTGCCAGCAGCGTTGACAGGGCTTCCTACGAGCAGTACTTC	CASSVDRASYEQYF
TRBJ2-7	NA	NA	TRBV5-1	TGCGCCAGCAGCTCCTCCGGGATCTGGCCCCACGAGCAGTACTTC	CASSSSGIWPHEQYF
TRBJ2-7	NA	TRBD2	TRBV5-1	TGCGCCAGCAGCCCTGGGGGGGGCTACGAGCAGTACTTC	CASSPGGGYEQYF
TRBJ1-1	NA	NA	TRBV19	TGTGCCAGTAGTTCACAGAGTTCTGAAGCTTTCTTT	CASSSQSSEAFF
TRBJ1-2	few	NA	TRBV11-2	TGTGCCAGCAGCCCGGAAAGGGGCTATGGCTACACCTTC	CASSPERGYGYTF
TRBJ2-1	NA	NA	TRBV5-1	TGCGCCAGCAGCGCCTTGGGGGGCTCCTACAATGAGCAGTTCTTC	CASSALGGSYNEQFF
TRBJ1-2	NA	TRBD1	TRBV6-6	TGTGCCAGCAGTTACTCCCCGGACAGGCCTGGGGGCTACACCTTC	CASSYSPDRPGGYTF
TRBJ2-3	NA	NA	TRBV4-3	TGCGCCAGCAGCCTCCGTGGGGGGACGAGCACAGATACGCAGTATTTT	CASSLRGGTSTDTQYF
TRBJ2-5	NA	NA	TRBV3-1/TRBV3-2	TGTGCCAGCAGCCGGGCCGGGAGAGCCAGAGAGACCCAGTACTTC	CASSRAGRARETQYF
TRBJ2-2	NA	NA	TRBV19	TGTGCCAGTAACACGGGGGTCGGGGTCTACACCGGGGAGCTGTTTTTT	CASNTGVGVYTGELFF
TRBJ1-2	few	TRBD1	TRBV4-2	TGTGCCAGCAGCCAAGAAGCGACAGGGCTAAACTATGGCTACACCTTC	CASSQEATGLNYGYTF
TRBJ1-4	NA	TRBD1	TRBV9	TGTGCCAGCAGCGTAGCCCAGGGGGGCGAAAAACTGTTTTTT	CASSVAQGGEKLFF
TRBJ2-5	NA	TRBD1	TRBV27	TGTGCCAGCAGCTGGACAGGGGGTGGAGAGACCCAGTACTTC	CASSWTGGGETQYF
TRBJ1-3	NA	NA	TRBV2	TGTGCCAGCAGTGAAAACGCGGGAATTACTGGAAACACCATATATTTT	CASSENAGITGNTIYF
TRBJ2-5	NA	TRBD2	TRBV7-2	TGTGCCAGCAGCTTGCGGGAGGAAGAGACCCAGTACTTC	CASSLREEETQYF
TRBJ1-5	NA	NA	TRBV6-6	TGTGCCAGCAACAGGGACGGCCGCAATCAGCCCCAGCATTTT	CASNRDGRNQPQHF
TRBJ1-5	NA	TRBD1	TRBV6-2/TRBV6-3	TGTGCCAGCAGCCCAGAAGGGGGCAGTGACTTCACAGGGCCCCAGCATTTT	CASSPEGGSDFTGPQHF